A selection of T cell receptor beta chains follows, all from one sample in a study of blood T cell repertoires in COVID-19. Here immunoSEQ multiplex PCR was the method, and the copy in TCRdb shows in-frame clones only, minus some. The sample has about 140,000 clones, over 60% seen once; the top ten hold 9% to 10%. Material: peripheral blood. These receptors were taken from a woman aged 45-59 years with active or convalescent COVID-19. Each CDR3 is given with its conserved first and last residue. A D gene is named only where the DNA matches it firmly. Where a row states a size, it is once, few, many or the class of an expanded clone; other rows omit it.

TRBJ2-5,TRBV12-5,NA,NA,TGTGCTAGTGGTTTTGTTGGGGAGAAAGAGACCCAGTACTTC,CASGFVGEKETQYF
TRBJ1-4,TRBV18,NA,NA,TGTGCCAGCTCACCACAGGGAGGTGAAAAACTGTTTTTT,CASSPQGGEKLFF
TRBJ1-1,TRBV10-1,NA,TRBD1,TGCGCCAGCAGTGACGGCCGGGACAGGGGAACTGAAGCTTTCTTT,CASSDGRDRGTEAFF
TRBJ1-2,TRBV12-3/TRBV12-4,NA,NA,TGTGCCAGCACCGAACAGGGAGACTATGGCTACACCTTC,CASTEQGDYGYTF
TRBJ1-2,TRBV3-1/TRBV3-2,NA,TRBD1,TGTGCCAGCAGCCAGGGTTGGACAGGGGCCACTGGCTACACCTTC,CASSQGWTGATGYTF
TRBJ2-3,TRBV5-1,NA,TRBD2,TGCGCCAGCAGCGAAGGACTAGCGGGGGCCCTTCTCACAGATACGCAGTATTTT,CASSEGLAGALLTDTQYF
TRBJ1-1,TRBV6-2/TRBV6-3,few,NA,TGTGCCAGCAGTTATTCTCTAGGGGGAAGGGGCACTGAAGCTTTCTTT,CASSYSLGGRGTEAFF
TRBJ1-5,TRBV7-8,few,NA,TGTGCCAGCAGCCGAGAGGGCGGGGGGAGTCAGCCCCAGCATTTT,CASSREGGGSQPQHF
TRBJ2-1,TRBV30,NA,TRBD1,TGTGCCTGGAGTTTATTGACAGGGGAATTTGAGCAGTTCTTC,CAWSLLTGEFEQFF
TRBJ2-1,TRBV30,NA,TRBD2,TGTGCCTGGAGTGGGACTAGCGGGACACACAATGAGCAGTTCTTC,CAWSGTSGTHNEQFF